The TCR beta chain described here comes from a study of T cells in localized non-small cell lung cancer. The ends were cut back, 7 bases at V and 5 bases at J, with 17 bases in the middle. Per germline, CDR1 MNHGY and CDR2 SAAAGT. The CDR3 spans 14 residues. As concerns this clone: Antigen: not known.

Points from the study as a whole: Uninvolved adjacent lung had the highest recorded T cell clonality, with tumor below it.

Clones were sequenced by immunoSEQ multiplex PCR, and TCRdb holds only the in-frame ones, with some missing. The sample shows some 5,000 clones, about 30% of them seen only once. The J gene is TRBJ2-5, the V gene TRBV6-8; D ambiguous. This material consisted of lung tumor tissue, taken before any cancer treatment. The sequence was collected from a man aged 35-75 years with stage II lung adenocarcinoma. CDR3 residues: CASMSSNLRETQYF. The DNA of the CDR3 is TGTGCCAGCATGAGTTCCAATTTGCGGGAGACCCAGTACTTC.